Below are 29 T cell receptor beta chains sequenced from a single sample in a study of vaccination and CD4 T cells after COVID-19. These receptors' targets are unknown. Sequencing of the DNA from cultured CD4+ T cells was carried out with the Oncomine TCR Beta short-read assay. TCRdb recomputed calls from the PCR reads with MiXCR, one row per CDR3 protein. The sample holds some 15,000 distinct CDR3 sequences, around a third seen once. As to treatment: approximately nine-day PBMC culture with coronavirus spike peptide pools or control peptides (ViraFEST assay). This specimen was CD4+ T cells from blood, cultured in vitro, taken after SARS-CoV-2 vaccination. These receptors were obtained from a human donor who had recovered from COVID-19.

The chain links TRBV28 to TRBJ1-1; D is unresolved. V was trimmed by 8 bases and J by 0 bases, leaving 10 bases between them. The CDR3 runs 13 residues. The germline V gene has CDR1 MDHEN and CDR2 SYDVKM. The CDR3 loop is CASSLIMNTEAFF. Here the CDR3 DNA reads TGTGCCAGCTCCTTAATTATGAACACTGAAGCTTTCTTT.

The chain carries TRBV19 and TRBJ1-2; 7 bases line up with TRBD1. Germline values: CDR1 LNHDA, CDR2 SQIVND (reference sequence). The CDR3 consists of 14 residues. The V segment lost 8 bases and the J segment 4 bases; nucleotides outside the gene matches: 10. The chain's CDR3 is CASRGPDRSYGYTF. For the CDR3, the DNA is TGTGCCAGTCGGGGACCGGACAGGTCCTATGGCTACACCTTC.

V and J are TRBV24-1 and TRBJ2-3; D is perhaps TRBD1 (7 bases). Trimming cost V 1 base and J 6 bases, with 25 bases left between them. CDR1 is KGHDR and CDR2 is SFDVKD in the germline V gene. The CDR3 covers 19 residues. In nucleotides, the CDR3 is TGTGCCACCAGTGATTTTAAGAATGAGGCCAGGGGGGTTGTGGATACGCAGTATTTT. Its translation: CATSDFKNEARGVVDTQYF.

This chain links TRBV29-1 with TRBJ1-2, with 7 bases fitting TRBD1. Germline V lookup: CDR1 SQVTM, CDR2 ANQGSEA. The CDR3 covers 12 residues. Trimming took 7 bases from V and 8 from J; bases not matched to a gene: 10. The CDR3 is CSAGQEARGYTF. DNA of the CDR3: TGCAGCGCCGGACAGGAGGCACGAGGCTACACCTTC.

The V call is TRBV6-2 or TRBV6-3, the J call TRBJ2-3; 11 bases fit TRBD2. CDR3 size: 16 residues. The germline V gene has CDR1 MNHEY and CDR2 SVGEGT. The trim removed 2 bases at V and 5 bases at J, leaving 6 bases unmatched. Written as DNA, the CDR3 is TGTGCCAGCAGTTACCGAGGACTAGCGGGTAGAGATACGCAGTATTTT. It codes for CASSYRGLAGRDTQYF.

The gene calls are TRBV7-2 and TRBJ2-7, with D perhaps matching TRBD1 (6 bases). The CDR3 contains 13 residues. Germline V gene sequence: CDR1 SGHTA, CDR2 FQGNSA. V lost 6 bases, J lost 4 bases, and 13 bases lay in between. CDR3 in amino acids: CASSVQGVYEQYF. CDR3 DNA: TGTGCCAGCAGTGTACAGGGCGTATACGAGCAGTACTTC.

CDR3: CSARDRGHGRTYEQYF. CDR3 DNA sequence: TGCAGTGCTAGAGATAGGGGGCATGGCCGAACCTACGAGCAGTACTTC. The chain is built from TRBV20-1 and TRBJ2-7; 7 positions agree with TRBD1. The CDR3 spans 16 residues. J was trimmed by 2 bases and V by 0 bases; bases with no gene match: 10. Germline V gene lookup returns CDR1 DFQATT and CDR2 SNEGSKA (reference sequence).

The CDR3 bases are TGTGCCAGCAGGTACAGGGTCAATGAGCAGTTCTTC. Its protein product is CASRYRVNEQFF. V is TRBV27 and J is TRBJ2-1, with D tentatively TRBD1 (6 bases). The CDR3 length is 12 residues. Deletions cut 6 bases from V and 6 bases from J, with 9 bases between. Germline loops: CDR1 MNHEY, CDR2 SMNVEV (reference sequence).

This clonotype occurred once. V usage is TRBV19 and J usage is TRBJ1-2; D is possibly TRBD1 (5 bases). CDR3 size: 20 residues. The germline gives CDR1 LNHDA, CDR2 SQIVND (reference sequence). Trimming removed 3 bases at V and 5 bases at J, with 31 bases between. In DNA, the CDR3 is TGTGCCAGTAGTATGAGGGGTCAGCCCTTGCAAGAGATGGGCTTTTATGGCTACACCTTC. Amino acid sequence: CASSMRGQPLQEMGFYGYTF.

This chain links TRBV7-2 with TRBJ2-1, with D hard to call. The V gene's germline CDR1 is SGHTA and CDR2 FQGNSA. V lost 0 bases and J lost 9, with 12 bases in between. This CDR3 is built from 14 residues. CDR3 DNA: TGTGCCAGCAGCTTAGCGCTGAGGCCGGCTGAGCAGTTCTTC. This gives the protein CASSLALRPAEQFF.

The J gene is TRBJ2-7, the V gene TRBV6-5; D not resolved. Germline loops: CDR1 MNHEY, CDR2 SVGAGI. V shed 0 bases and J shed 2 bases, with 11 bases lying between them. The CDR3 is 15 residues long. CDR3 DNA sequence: TGTGCCAGCAGTTACTCAGGGTCTAGAGCCTACGAGCAGTACTTC. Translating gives CASSYSGSRAYEQYF.

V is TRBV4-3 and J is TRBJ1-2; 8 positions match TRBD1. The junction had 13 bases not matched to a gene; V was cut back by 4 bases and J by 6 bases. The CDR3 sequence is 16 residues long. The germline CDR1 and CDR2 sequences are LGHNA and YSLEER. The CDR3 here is CASSRLRAQGADGYTF. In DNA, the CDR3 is TGCGCCAGCAGCCGATTGAGAGCCCAGGGGGCGGATGGCTACACCTTC.

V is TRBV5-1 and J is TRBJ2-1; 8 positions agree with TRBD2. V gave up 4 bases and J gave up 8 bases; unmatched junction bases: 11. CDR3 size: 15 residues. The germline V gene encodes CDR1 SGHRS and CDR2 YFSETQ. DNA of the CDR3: TGCGCCAGCAGCCTCAGCGGGAGTTTCATTGATGAGCAGTTCTTC. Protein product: CASSLSGSFIDEQFF.

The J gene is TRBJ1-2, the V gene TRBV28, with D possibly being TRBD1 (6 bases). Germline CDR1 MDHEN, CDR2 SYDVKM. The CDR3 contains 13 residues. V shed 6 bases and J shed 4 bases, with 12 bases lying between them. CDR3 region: CASSRQDRYGYTF. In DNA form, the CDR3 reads TGTGCCAGCAGCCGACAGGACCGCTATGGCTACACCTTC.

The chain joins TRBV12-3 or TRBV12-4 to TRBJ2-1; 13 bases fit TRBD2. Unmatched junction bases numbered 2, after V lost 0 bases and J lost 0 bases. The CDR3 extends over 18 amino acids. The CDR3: CASSLARTSGSSYNEQFF. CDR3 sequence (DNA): TGTGCCAGCAGTTTAGCCCGGACTAGCGGGAGCTCCTACAATGAGCAGTTCTTC.

CDR3 bases: TGTGCCAGCAGCCTGACAGGGAATGACAATCAGCCCCAGCATTTT. Residues: CASSLTGNDNQPQHF. V and J are TRBV27 and TRBJ1-5, with 7 bases fitting TRBD1. The V gene's germline CDR1 is MNHEY and CDR2 SMNVEV (reference sequence). The CDR3 extends over 15 amino acids. The trim removed 6 bases at V and 3 bases at J, leaving 8 bases unmatched.

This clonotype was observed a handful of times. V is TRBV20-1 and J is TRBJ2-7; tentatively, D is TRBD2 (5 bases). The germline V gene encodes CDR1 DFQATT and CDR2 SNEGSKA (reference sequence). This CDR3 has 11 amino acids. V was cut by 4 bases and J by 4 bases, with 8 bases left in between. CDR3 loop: CSAIQRYEQYF. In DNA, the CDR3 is TGCAGTGCTATCCAGCGGTACGAGCAGTACTTC.

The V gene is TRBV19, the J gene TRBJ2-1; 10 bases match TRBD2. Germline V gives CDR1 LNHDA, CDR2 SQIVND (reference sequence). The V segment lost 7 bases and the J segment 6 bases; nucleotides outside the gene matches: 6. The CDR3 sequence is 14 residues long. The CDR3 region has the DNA TGTGCCAGTACCCCTAGCGGGAGAGTCAATGAGCAGTTCTTC. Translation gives CASTPSGRVNEQFF.

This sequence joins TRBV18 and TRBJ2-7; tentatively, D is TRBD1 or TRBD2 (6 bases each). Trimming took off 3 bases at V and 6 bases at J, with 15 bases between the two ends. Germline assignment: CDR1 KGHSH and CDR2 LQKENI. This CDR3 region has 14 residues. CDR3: CASSPSGAAGEQYF. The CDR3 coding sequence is TGTGCCAGCTCACCGTCGGGGGCGGCGGGCGAGCAGTACTTC.

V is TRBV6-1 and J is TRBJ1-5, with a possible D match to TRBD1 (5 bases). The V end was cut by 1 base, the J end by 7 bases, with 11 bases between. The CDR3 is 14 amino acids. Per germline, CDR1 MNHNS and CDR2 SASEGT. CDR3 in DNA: TGTGCCAGCAGTGAAGACAGGACCGGCCAGCCCCAGCATTTT. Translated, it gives CASSEDRTGQPQHF.

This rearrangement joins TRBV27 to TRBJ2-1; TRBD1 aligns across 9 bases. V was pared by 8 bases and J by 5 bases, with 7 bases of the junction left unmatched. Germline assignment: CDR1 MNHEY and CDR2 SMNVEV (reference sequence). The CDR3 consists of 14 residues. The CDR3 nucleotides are TGTGCCAGCGGGTGGGACAGGGTCCACAATGAGCAGTTCTTC. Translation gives CASGWDRVHNEQFF.

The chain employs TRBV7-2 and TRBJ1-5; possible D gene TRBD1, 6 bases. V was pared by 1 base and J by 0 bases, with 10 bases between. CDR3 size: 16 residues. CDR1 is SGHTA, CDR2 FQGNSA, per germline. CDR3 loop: CASSLGGRSSNQPQHF. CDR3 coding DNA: TGTGCCAGCAGCTTAGGGGGGCGGAGTAGCAATCAGCCCCAGCATTTT. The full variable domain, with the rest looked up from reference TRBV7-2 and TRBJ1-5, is GAGVSQSPSNKVTEKGKDVELRCDPISGHTALYWYRQSLGQGLEFLIYFQGNSAPDKSGLPSDRFSAERTGGSVSTLTIQRTQQEDSAVYLCASSLGGRSSNQPQHFGDGTRLSIL.

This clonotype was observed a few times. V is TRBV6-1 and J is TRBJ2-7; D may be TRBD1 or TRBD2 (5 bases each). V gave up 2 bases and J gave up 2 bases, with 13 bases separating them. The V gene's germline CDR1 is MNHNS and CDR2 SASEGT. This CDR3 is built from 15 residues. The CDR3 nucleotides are TGTGCCAGCAGTGAAATAAACGGGGACGCCTACGAGCAGTACTTC. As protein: CASSEINGDAYEQYF.

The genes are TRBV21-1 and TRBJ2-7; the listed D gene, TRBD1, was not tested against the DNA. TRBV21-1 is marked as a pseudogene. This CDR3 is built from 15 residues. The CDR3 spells CASSKHRGPSYEQYF. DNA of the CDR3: TGTGCCAGCAGCAAACACAGGGGGCCCTCCTACGAGCAGTACTTC.

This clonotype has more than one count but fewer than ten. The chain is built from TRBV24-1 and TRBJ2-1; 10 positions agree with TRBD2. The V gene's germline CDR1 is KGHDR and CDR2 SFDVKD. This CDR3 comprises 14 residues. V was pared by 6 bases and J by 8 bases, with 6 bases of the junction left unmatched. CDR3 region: CATSPSGSRHEQFF. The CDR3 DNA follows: TGTGCCACCAGTCCTAGCGGGAGTCGGCATGAGCAGTTCTTC.

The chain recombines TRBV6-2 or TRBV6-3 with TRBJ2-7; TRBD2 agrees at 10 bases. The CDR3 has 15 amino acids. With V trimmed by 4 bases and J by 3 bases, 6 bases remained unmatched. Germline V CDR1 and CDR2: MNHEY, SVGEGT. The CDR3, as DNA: TGTGCCAGCAGTTCTTGGACTAGCGGAGGCTACGAGCAGTACTTC. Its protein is CASSSWTSGGYEQYF.

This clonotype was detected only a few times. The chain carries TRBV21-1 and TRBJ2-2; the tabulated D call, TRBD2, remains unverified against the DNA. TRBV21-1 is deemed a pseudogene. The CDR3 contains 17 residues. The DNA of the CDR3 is TGTGCCAGCTACCAGGGACTAGCGGGATCAGGGACCGGGGAGCTGTTTTTT. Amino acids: CASYQGLAGSGTGELFF.

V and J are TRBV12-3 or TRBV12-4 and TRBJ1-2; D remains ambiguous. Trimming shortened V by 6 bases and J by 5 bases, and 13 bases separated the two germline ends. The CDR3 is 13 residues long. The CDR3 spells CASRAGSLYGYTF. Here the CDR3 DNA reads TGTGCCAGCAGGGCCGGGAGCCTATATGGCTACACCTTC.

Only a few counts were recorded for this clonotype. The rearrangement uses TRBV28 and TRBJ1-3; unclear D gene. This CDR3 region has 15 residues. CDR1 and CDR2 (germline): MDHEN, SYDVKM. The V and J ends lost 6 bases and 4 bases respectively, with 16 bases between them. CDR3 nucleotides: TGTGCCAGCAGACAAGCGCCTCGTGGAGGAAACACCATATATTTT. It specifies CASRQAPRGGNTIYF.